Following are 3 T cell receptor beta chains from one sample sequenced in a study of early T cells in non-severe SARS-CoV-2 infection. Each CDR3 protein is one row after TCRdb ran MiXCR on the 5' RACE reads. The sample carries 25,000 to 30,000 distinct CDR3 sequences, 5% to 6.5% recorded once. Material for sequencing was whole blood. The receptors were gathered from an adult who was a healthcare worker with PCR-confirmed SARS-CoV-2 infection or an uninfected control (not recorded which).

This clonotype has a count of ten or more. The gene calls are TRBV10-3 and TRBJ2-7; 7 bases are shared with TRBD1. The V gene's germline CDR1 is ENHRY and CDR2 SYGVKD. The CDR3 contains 14 residues. Trimming removed 2 bases from V and 4 bases from J; junction bases left unmatched: 5. The CDR3 is CAISEDRASYEQYF. In nucleotides, the CDR3 is TGTGCCATCAGTGAGGACAGGGCGAGTTACGAGCAGTACTTC.

This chain joins TRBV12-3 or TRBV12-4 and TRBJ1-5, with D tentatively TRBD1 (6 bases). The CDR3 contains 15 residues. The germline V and J ends were trimmed by 7 bases and 4 bases, with 17 bases remaining between them. The DNA for the CDR3 is TGTGCCAGCAAACAGGGCTCCTCAATAAATCAGCCCCAGCATTTT. Protein sequence: CASKQGSSINQPQHF.

This chain joins TRBV10-3 and TRBJ1-3; TRBD1 agrees at 8 bases. J lost 0 bases, V lost 3 bases, and 7 bases had no gene match. The CDR3 loop spans 17 amino acids. The germline CDR1 and CDR2 sequences are ENHRY and SYGVKD. The DNA for the CDR3 is TGTGCCATCAGTGACCAACGACAGGGGATCTCTGGAAACACCATATATTTT. It codes for CAISDQRQGISGNTIYF.